The 19 T cell receptor beta chains presented below share a single source sample, sequenced in a study of control samples from healthy donors and cancer patients. Assay: immunoSEQ multiplex PCR; the TCRdb copy retains only in-frame clones and omits some. Among 45,000 to 65,000 clones listed, 88% were seen once. Sequenced sample: PBMCs. Receptors originate from a man aged 45-60 years with head and neck cancer.

CDR3 in amino acids: CASSLAGGDEQFF. DNA for the CDR3: TGTGCCAGCAGCTTAGCGGGAGGAGATGAGCAGTTCTTC. The rearrangement links TRBV7-9 to TRBJ2-1; D is possibly TRBD2 (6 bases). This CDR3 region has 13 residues. Germline V CDR1 and CDR2: SEHNR, FQNEAQ (reference sequence). The V gene lost 0 bases and the J gene lost 8 bases, with 8 bases spanning the gap.

The rearrangement joins TRBV2 to TRBJ2-3; 9 positions agree with TRBD2. The V and J ends lost 7 bases and 2 bases, in that order; junction bases with no gene match: 10. Germline lookup yields CDR1 SNHLY and CDR2 FYNNEI. The CDR3 runs to 16 residues. The CDR3 here is CASKPSGRSLTDTQYF. The CDR3 region has the DNA TGTGCCAGCAAACCCAGCGGGAGGAGCCTCACAGATACGCAGTATTTT.

This clone was picked up one time. V usage is TRBV3-1 (or the pseudogene TRBV3-2) and J usage is TRBJ2-5; D is possibly TRBD1 (6 bases). The CDR3 is 15 amino acids. CDR1 is LGHDT, CDR2 YNNKEL, per germline (reference sequence). Trimming took off 1 base at V and 3 bases at J, with 12 bases between the two ends. The CDR3 protein is CASSQALDRKETQYF. DNA for the CDR3: TGTGCCAGCAGCCAAGCTCTAGACAGGAAAGAGACCCAGTACTTC.

V and J are TRBV5-6 and TRBJ2-1, with D unresolved. The CDR3 totals 14 residues. CDR1 and CDR2 (germline): SGHDT, YYEEEE. Between the trimmed V and J ends, which lost 4 bases and 9 bases, there was a span of 17 bases. Written as DNA, the CDR3 is TGTGCCAGCAGCCCAGGAGACTGGCGAGGTGAGCAGTTCTTC. Its protein is CASSPGDWRGEQFF. Filled out from reference TRBV5-6 and TRBJ2-1, the complete variable domain reads DAGVTQSPTHLIKTRGQQVTLRCSPKSGHDTVSWYQQALGQGPQFIFQYYEEEERQRGNFPDRFSGHQFPNYSSELNVNALLLGDSALYLCASSPGDWRGEQFFGPGTRLTVL.

The V call is TRBV5-5, the J call TRBJ2-7; D perhaps matches TRBD2 (6 bases). CDR3 length equals 16 residues. Germline assignment: CDR1 SGHKS and CDR2 YYEKEE (reference sequence). Trimming took 4 bases from V and 4 from J, leaving 21 bases between them. The CDR3 reads CASSPGRLNRGYEQYF. In DNA, the CDR3 is TGTGCCAGCAGCCCCGGGAGACTAAATCGGGGGTACGAGCAGTACTTC.

The rearrangement links TRBV5-4 to TRBJ1-2; 11 bases align to TRBD1. With 3 bases clipped from V and 8 bases from J, the junction kept 9 bases outside the gene matches. The CDR3 spans 15 residues. Germline V gene data show CDR1 as SGHNT and CDR2 as YYREEE (reference sequence). CDR3 DNA: TGTGCCAGCAGCTCACCGGACAGGGGGCACCAGGGCTACACCTTC. Residues: CASSSPDRGHQGYTF. The variable domain in full, completed from reference TRBV5-4 and TRBJ1-2, reads ETGVTQSPTHLIKTRGQQVTLRCSSQSGHNTVSWYQQALGQGPQFIFQYYREEENGRGNFPPRFSGLQFPNYSSELNVNALELDDSALYLCASSSPDRGHQGYTFGSGTRLTVV.

The chain recombines TRBV15 with TRBJ2-3; D uncertain. The CDR3 runs to 14 residues. Between the trimmed V and J ends, which lost 1 base and 7 bases, there was a span of 12 bases. Per the germline V gene, CDR1 is LNHNV and CDR2 is YYDKDF (reference sequence). The CDR3 DNA is TGTGCCACCAGCAGAGTTTTGGACGCTAATACGCAGTATTTT. This translates into CATSRVLDANTQYF.

The rearrangement uses TRBV5-6 and TRBJ2-7; D may match TRBD1 or TRBD2 (5 bases each). Germline CDR1 SGHDT, CDR2 YYEEEE. Trimming left V 3 bases short and J 2 bases short, with 15 bases between. This CDR3 contains 15 residues. CDR3 DNA: TGTGCCAGCAGCTCGGGACCCGCCGGGGCCTACGAGCAGTACTTC. Translation gives CASSSGPAGAYEQYF.

The CDR3 coding sequence is TGTGCCAGCAGCAAAGCGCTCCTTGGGTGGACCTACGAGCAGTACTTC. The encoded protein is CASSKALLGWTYEQYF. V usage is TRBV14 and J usage is TRBJ2-7; no clear D. Germline V gives CDR1 SGHDN, CDR2 FVKESK. This CDR3 region has 16 residues. V lost 5 bases, J lost 2 bases, and 19 bases lay in between.

The V call is TRBV3-1 (or the pseudogene TRBV3-2), the J call TRBJ1-1, with 9 bases identical to TRBD1. The ends lost 4 bases at V and 6 bases at J; junction bases unmatched: 6. Germline V gene sequence: CDR1 LGHDT, CDR2 YNNKEL (reference sequence). This CDR3 has 14 residues. The CDR3 spells CASSRGQGKAEAFF. Here the CDR3 DNA reads TGTGCCAGCAGCCGGGGACAGGGTAAGGCTGAAGCTTTCTTT.

This rearrangement joins TRBV5-6 to TRBJ2-1; either TRBD1 or TRBD2 may fit D (6 bases each). Per germline, CDR1 SGHDT and CDR2 YYEEEE. Trimming stripped 4 bases from V and 5 bases from J, with 25 bases between. CDR3 length equals 18 residues. The CDR3 sequence is CASSLPLGGLYGDNEQFF. The CDR3 nucleotides read TGTGCCAGCAGCCTACCTCTTGGGGGGCTGTACGGCGACAATGAGCAGTTCTTC.

The CDR3 protein is CASSLGTSGSTDTQYF. The CDR3 DNA is TGTGCCAGCAGCCTCGGGACTAGCGGGAGCACAGATACGCAGTATTTT. The V call is TRBV11-2, the J call TRBJ2-3; 12 nucleotides match TRBD2. Unmatched junction bases numbered 3, after V lost 5 bases and J lost 0 bases. Germline values: CDR1 SGHAT, CDR2 FQNNGV. This CDR3 has 16 amino acids.

The gene calls are TRBV19 and TRBJ1-1; 7 bases fit TRBD1. CDR1 is LNHDA, CDR2 SQIVND, per germline (reference sequence). This CDR3 region has 15 residues. Trimming cost V 3 bases and J 8 bases; bases outside gene matches: 12. The CDR3 nucleotides are TGTGCCAGTAGTATGACAGGGCCGAGTCTAAGGGAAGCTTTCTTT. This codes for CASSMTGPSLREAFF.

This clone was detected once. CDR3 sequence (DNA): TGTGCTAGTGGTTGGTTGACAGATACGCAGTATTTT. Its protein is CASGWLTDTQYF. This chain joins TRBV12-5 and TRBJ2-3, with D uncertain. The CDR3 runs 12 residues. Trimming shortened V by 4 bases and J by 3 bases, and 5 bases separated the two germline ends. Germline V lookup: CDR1 LGHNT, CDR2 FRNRAP.

This chain connects TRBV6-6 to TRBJ2-3, with 8 bases that match TRBD2. The CDR3 loop spans 15 amino acids. The trim removed 3 bases at V and 4 bases at J, leaving 6 bases unmatched. Per the germline V gene, CDR1 is MNHNY and CDR2 is SVGAGI (reference sequence). The CDR3 sequence is CASSYTAGGPDTQYF. CDR3 DNA sequence: TGTGCCAGCAGTTATACGGCGGGGGGCCCAGATACGCAGTATTTT.

V and J are TRBV28 and TRBJ2-7, with a weak D call TRBD2 (8 bases). The CDR3 runs to 15 residues. Germline CDR1 and CDR2: MDHEN and SYDVKM. Trimming removed 6 bases from V and 2 bases from J, with 17 bases in between. CDR3 protein: CASRAAGGLAYEQYF. As DNA, the CDR3 is TGTGCCAGCAGAGCCGCAGGGGGACTAGCCTACGAGCAGTACTTC.

This clone was detected once. The rearrangement uses TRBV29-1 and TRBJ2-2; 7 bases line up with TRBD1. There are 13 residues in the CDR3. Per germline, CDR1 SQVTM and CDR2 ANQGSEA. The V segment lost 3 bases and the J segment 3 bases; nucleotides outside the gene matches: 1. The chain's CDR3 is CSVETGYTGELFF. CDR3 in DNA: TGCAGCGTTGAGACAGGGTACACCGGGGAGCTGTTTTTT.

V gene TRBV2 combines with J gene TRBJ2-3; 10 bases fit TRBD2. In germline, CDR1 is SNHLY, CDR2 FYNNEI. J lost 4 bases, V lost 7 bases, and 8 bases had no gene match. The CDR3 runs 15 residues. CDR3 residues: CASNRLAGSADTQYF. The CDR3, as DNA: TGTGCCAGCAACCGACTAGCGGGCTCGGCAGATACGCAGTATTTT. Variable domain in full (rest from reference TRBV2 and TRBJ2-3): EPEVTQTPSHQVTQMGQEVILRCVPISNHLYFYWYRQILGQKVEFLVSFYNNEISEKSEIFDDQFSVERPDGSNFTLKIRSTKLEDSAMYFCASNRLAGSADTQYFGPGTRLTVL.

The chain has TRBV5-6 and TRBJ2-2; D might be TRBD2 (5 bases). The CDR3 extends over 17 amino acids. In germline, CDR1 is SGHDT, CDR2 YYEEEE. V shed 0 bases and J shed 5 bases, with 17 bases lying between them. The CDR3 protein is CASSLVAFTPGTGELFF. The CDR3 nucleotides read TGTGCCAGCAGCTTGGTGGCCTTTACCCCGGGGACCGGGGAGCTGTTTTTT. Together with reference TRBV5-6 and TRBJ2-2, the CDR3 gives the full variable domain: DAGVTQSPTHLIKTRGQQVTLRCSPKSGHDTVSWYQQALGQGPQFIFQYYEEEERQRGNFPDRFSGHQFPNYSSELNVNALLLGDSALYLCASSLVAFTPGTGELFFGEGSRLTVL.